This entry describes one TCR beta chain. This sample stems from a study of T cells after yellow fever vaccination. TCRdb reprocessed the 5' RACE reads via MiXCR and lists one record per CDR3 protein. The table has about 120,000 distinct CDR3 sequences, about 8.2% seen once. V trimming: 2 bases; J trimming: 5 bases; junction bases outside the gene matches: 10. The CDR3 runs to 16 residues. CDR1 is MNHNY and CDR2 is SVGAGI in the germline V gene (reference sequence). The specimen comprised CD8+ T cells sorted from PBMCs, sampled on the day of the yellow fever booster vaccination. The sequence was collected from a young man who received the YFV17D yellow fever vaccine. The rearrangement links TRBV6-6 to TRBJ1-2; 8 nucleotides agree with TRBD1. The CDR3 sequence: CASSYPPRTGPYGYTF. The CDR3 nucleotides are TGTGCCAGCAGTTACCCCCCGAGGACAGGGCCGTATGGCTACACCTTC.